A few counts support the clone carrying this TCR beta chain. Its antigen is unidentified. CDR3 length: 14 residues. Trimming left V 5 bases short and J 6 bases short, with 13 bases between. Per germline, CDR1 SGHTA and CDR2 FQGNSA. This entry is derived from a study of cytomegalovirus exposure and HLA in healthy donors. Study in general: Unique TCRs from HLA-typed donors, approximately 80 million of them, were held in an early data release. Findings of the study overall: Follow-up analysis seemed to connect common viral pathogens with several of the most significant clusters identified. Within an earlier analysis, most TCR beta V segments proved productive either about 87% or about 30% of the time. V- and J-gene trimming of TCR beta was linked (in a later analysis) to a missense DCLRE1C variant.

The PCR contained 60 Vbeta and 13 Jbeta primers. Only in-frame clones appear in the TCRdb table, and some are missing; sequencing was by immunoSEQ multiplex PCR. The sample has under 200,000 clones, approximately 76% seen once. The chain links TRBV7-2 to TRBJ2-2; D ambiguous. The receptor was derived from a woman aged 18-30 years in good health and CMV-seropositive. Material for sequencing was PBMCs. CDR3 bases: TGTGCCAGCAGCCCCCGTCAGATGGCCGGGGAGCTGTTTTTT. Its protein is CASSPRQMAGELFF.